This T cell receptor (beta chain) was sequenced in a study of CD8+ T cells in alopecia areata. Overall study: Treated patients received oral tofacitinib, 5 to 10 mg twice daily. Tofacitinib therapy took 6 to 18 months; 6 months off drug came after. The study, taken as a whole, reports: While patients received tofacitinib, many expanded lesional clones remained present in scalp and blood.

This CDR3 has 14 amino acids. V was pared by 4 bases and J by 7 bases, with 17 bases between. Germline CDR1 and CDR2: SGHNT and YYREEE (reference sequence). The authors extracted RNA and reverse transcribed it into cDNA as the sequencing template. This table comes from immunoSEQ multiplex PCR, and its TCRdb copy is limited to in-frame clones, with some not included. The sample holds about 180,000 clones, approximately 49% seen once. Sample treatment: oral pan-JAK inhibitor, 5-10 mg twice daily. PBMCs provided sorted CD4+ and CD8+ T cells. About this clone itself: Its target is unknown.

J is TRBJ1-2 and V is TRBV5-4; D remains ambiguous. The sequencing used CD8+ T cells sorted from blood, collected at approximately week 52, from a patient treated with tofacitinib. The source is a human donor with alopecia areata. As DNA, the CDR3 is TGTGCCAGCAGCCGCCCAACCGGGGAGGGTGGCTACACCTTC. It specifies CASSRPTGEGGYTF.